The 10 T cell receptor beta chains given below trace back to one sample, sequenced in a study of neoadjuvant anti-PD-1 for oral cavity cancer. The time point denotes: after neoadjuvant nivolumab, at surgical resection. The data were produced by immunoSEQ multiplex PCR, yet TCRdb's version contains in-frame clones alone and is incomplete. Of some 10,000 clones detected, 60% to 70% appear once; the ten largest clones hold about 4.1%. This specimen was PBMCs, taken after nivolumab (anti-PD-1) treatment. These receptors came from a person aged 35-79 years with oral cavity squamous cell carcinoma.

This chain uses TRBV5-1 with TRBJ1-1; no clear D. V was trimmed by 4 bases and J by 0 bases, leaving 7 bases between them. The CDR3 is 13 amino acids. Germline V gene sequence: CDR1 SGHRS, CDR2 YFSETQ. The DNA of the CDR3 is TGCGCCAGCAGCCCCGAATTGAACACTGAAGCTTTCTTT. It codes for CASSPELNTEAFF. The complete variable domain, with remaining parts taken from reference TRBV5-1 and TRBJ1-1, reads KAGVTQTPRYLIKTRGQQVTLSCSPISGHRSVSWYQQTPGQGLQFLFEYFSETQRNKGNFPGRFSGRQFSNSRSEMNVSTLELGDSALYLCASSPELNTEAFFGQGTRLTVV.

This clone turned up a few times. The rearrangement uses TRBV5-1 and TRBJ2-3; 8 nucleotides agree with TRBD2. This CDR3 has 16 residues. With V trimmed by 3 bases and J by 2 bases, 8 bases remained unmatched. CDR1 is SGHRS, CDR2 YFSETQ, per germline. The DNA for the CDR3 is TGCGCCAGCAGCTCTGGACTAGCCGGGATCACAGATACGCAGTATTTT. The encoded protein is CASSSGLAGITDTQYF.

This sequence joins TRBV7-9 and TRBJ2-1, with 10 positions matching TRBD2. From germline, CDR1 is SEHNR and CDR2 FQNEAQ (reference sequence). This CDR3 comprises 14 residues. V dropped 11 bases and J dropped 9; count of bases not matched to a gene: 13. CDR3 sequence: CAWGERGGRVEQFF. DNA for the CDR3: TGTGCCTGGGGTGAGCGGGGGGGCCGGGTTGAGCAGTTCTTC.

This clone was seen more than once but under ten times. The chain uses TRBV7-6 and TRBJ1-1; D not resolved. With 5 bases removed from V and 3 bases from J, the gap between germline ends came to 16 bases. CDR1 is SGHVS, CDR2 FNYEAQ, per germline. The length of the CDR3 is 15 residues. CDR3 in DNA: TGTGCCAGCAGCCCCCAGATCGAGTCATACACTGAAGCTTTCTTT. Amino acids: CASSPQIESYTEAFF.

V usage is TRBV5-1 and J usage is TRBJ2-2; 12 nucleotides match TRBD1. Germline values: CDR1 SGHRS, CDR2 YFSETQ. CDR3 length equals 17 residues. The ends lost 4 bases at V and 5 bases at J; junction bases unmatched: 9. CDR3: CASSPGTGGAGTGELFF. The CDR3 DNA follows: TGCGCCAGCAGCCCAGGGACAGGGGGCGCAGGTACCGGGGAGCTGTTTTTT.

The rearrangement links TRBV30 to TRBJ1-2, with 8 nucleotides matching TRBD1. This CDR3 spans 13 amino acids. V lost 1 base and J lost 7; bases outside the gene matches: 5. Germline loops: CDR1 GTSNPN, CDR2 SVGIG (reference sequence). The CDR3 nucleotides are TGTGCCTGGAGTGCGACAGGGGTCTCTGGCTACACCTTC. Translated: CAWSATGVSGYTF.

The rearrangement links TRBV29-1 to TRBJ1-2, with TRBD1 matching over 9 bases. The junction had 6 bases not matched to a gene; V was cut back by 5 bases and J by 2 bases. The CDR3 has 14 residues. Germline V gene data show CDR1 as SQVTM and CDR2 as ANQGSEA. Here the CDR3 reads CSVSGTGRNYGYTF. CDR3 bases: TGCAGCGTTTCCGGGACAGGGCGGAACTATGGCTACACCTTC.

The V and J genes are TRBV28 and TRBJ1-2; perhaps TRBD1 as D (5 bases). The CDR3 sequence is 13 residues long. V was shortened by 7 bases and J by 8 bases, with 17 bases between the two germline ends. Germline V CDR1 and CDR2: MDHEN, SYDVKM. CDR3 amino acids: CASTGAPTYGYTF. CDR3 bases: TGTGCCAGCACTGGGGCTCCTACTTACGGCTACACCTTC.

This clone was observed a few times. V is TRBV5-4 and J is TRBJ1-4, with D unclear. Trimming took off 0 bases at V and 14 bases at J, with 14 bases between the two ends. The germline gives CDR1 SGHNT, CDR2 YYREEE (reference sequence). This CDR3 is 13 amino acids long. The CDR3 spells CASSLEMDERLFF. As DNA, the CDR3 is TGTGCCAGCAGCTTGGAGATGGACGAAAGGCTGTTTTTT.

The chain employs TRBV18 and TRBJ1-5; D not resolved. This CDR3 region has 12 residues. The germline gives CDR1 KGHSH, CDR2 LQKENI. Trimming took off 8 bases at V and 1 base at J, with 6 bases between the two ends. The CDR3 reads CASQVSNQPQHF. In DNA form, the CDR3 reads TGTGCCAGCCAGGTCAGCAATCAGCCCCAGCATTTT. Filled out from reference TRBV18 and TRBJ1-5, the complete variable domain reads NAGVMQNPRHLVRRRGQEARLRCSPMKGHSHVYWYRQLPEEGLKFMVYLQKENIIDESGMPKERFSAEFPKEGPSILRIQQVVRGDSAAYFCASQVSNQPQHFGDGTRLSIL.